This T cell receptor (beta chain) emerged from a study of blood T cell repertoires in COVID-19. Study in general: Samples came from the United States, Italy and Spain, spanning acute and convalescent COVID-19. PBMCs, B-cell-depleted T cells, or T cells were the source of the cDNA or gDNA that made up the material.

Patients of the Seattle cohort, enrolled during active infection, were followed longitudinally. Original methodology: Amplification of reference gene primers provided the estimated nucleated cell counts. Some clones are missing from TCRdb's copy, which holds only in-frame ones; the method was immunoSEQ multiplex PCR. The D gene and trimming were derived from the DNA, and the V and J assignments and clone size from that table. The profile shows about 350,000 clones, 80% to 90% of them singletons. With V trimmed by 3 bases and J by 2 bases, 5 bases remained unmatched. CDR1 and CDR2 (germline): SGHDT, YYEEEE. The CDR3 is 15 residues long.

Sequenced input: peripheral blood. The receptor was isolated from a woman aged 60-75 years with COVID-19, enrolled during active disease. The rearrangement links TRBV5-6 to TRBJ2-3; 8 bases map to TRBD2. The CDR3: CASSSLAGPTDTQYF. As DNA, the CDR3 is TGTGCCAGCAGCTCTTTAGCGGGGCCCACAGATACGCAGTATTTT.